Reported below is one TCR beta chain. Its target is not known. These data come from a study of graft-versus-host responses after intestinal transplantation. The study's findings and limits: Recipient bone marrow held GvH clones, some seen earlier in ileum or blood.

Here immunoSEQ multiplex PCR was the method, and the copy in TCRdb shows in-frame clones only, minus some. The sample consists of over 120,000 clones, 92% of them appearing once. The CDR3 totals 13 residues. CDR1 and CDR2 from the germline V gene are SEHNR and FQNEAQ (reference sequence). Trimming removed 3 bases at V and 7 bases at J, with 12 bases between. Sequences were derived from unstimulated CD4+ T cells sorted from spleen or lymph node cells, sampled before intestinal transplant. The source of this sequence is a human donor who received an intestinal transplant. The gene calls are TRBV7-9 and TRBJ1-1; weak D call: TRBD1 (6 bases). In nucleotides, the CDR3 is TGTGCCAGCAGCTTCGCAGGGGATGGTGAAGCTTTCTTT. Amino acids: CASSFAGDGEAFF.